One and the same sample provided the 25 T cell receptor beta chains below, sequenced in a study of T cells after yellow fever vaccination. TCRdb fed the 5' RACE reads into MiXCR, producing one record per CDR3 protein. The profile shows 200,000 to 250,000 distinct CDR3 sequences, 3% to 4% of them singletons. Sequenced here: CD4+ T cells sorted from PBMCs, sampled 10 days after the yellow fever booster vaccination. The receptors were sampled from a man younger than 30 who received the YFV17D yellow fever vaccine.

In this sample, this clonotype turned up a few times. V and J are TRBV2 and TRBJ1-5; 11 bases match TRBD1. V was pared by 6 bases and J by 7 bases, with 8 bases of the junction left unmatched. CDR1 SNHLY and CDR2 FYNNEI come from the germline V gene. The CDR3 is 15 residues long. CDR3 protein: CASRPGTGGNQPQHF. The CDR3 DNA reads as TGTGCCAGCAGACCCGGGACAGGGGGTAACCAGCCCCAGCATTTT.

This clonotype was detected many times. This chain connects TRBV7-9 to TRBJ1-2; D may be TRBD1 (6 bases). Trimming pared 3 bases from V and 7 bases from J, leaving 12 bases between. Per the germline V gene, CDR1 is SEHNR and CDR2 is FQNEAQ (reference sequence). CDR3 size: 13 residues. The CDR3 sequence: CASSFGRGGGYTF. The CDR3 DNA reads TGTGCCAGCAGCTTTGGCAGGGGAGGTGGCTACACCTTC.

This clonotype was recorded at least ten times. This chain uses TRBV4-1 with TRBJ2-6; weak D call: TRBD1 (6 bases). V gave up 3 bases and J gave up 2 bases, with 8 bases separating them. This CDR3 has 15 residues. CDR1 and CDR2 (germline): MGHRA, YSYEKL. CDR3 loop: CASSQGAAGANVLTF. In nucleotides, the CDR3 is TGCGCCAGCAGCCAGGGGGCGGCTGGGGCCAACGTCCTGACTTTC.

The J gene is TRBJ2-7, the V gene TRBV11-2, with unresolved D. Germline V gene sequence: CDR1 SGHAT, CDR2 FQNNGV. Trimming removed 4 bases at V and 1 base at J, with 8 bases between. The CDR3 covers 13 residues. CDR3 nucleotides: TGTGCCAGCAGCTCCATCTATTCCTACGAGCAGTACTTC. The encoded protein is CASSSIYSYEQYF.

This clonotype occurred many times. The genes are TRBV12-3 or TRBV12-4 and TRBJ2-5; the match to TRBD1 covers 9 bases. The V and J ends lost 6 bases and 6 bases, in that order; junction bases with no gene match: 11. The CDR3 runs to 15 residues. DNA of the CDR3: TGTGCCAGCAGCCGACAGGGGGAGTTATGGAAGACCCAGTACTTC. It yields the protein CASSRQGELWKTQYF.

This clonotype occurred a few times. The J gene is TRBJ1-1, the V gene TRBV5-1, with TRBD1 identical over 8 bases. CDR1 and CDR2 from the germline V gene are SGHRS and YFSETQ. Unmatched junction bases numbered 8, after V lost 4 bases and J lost 3 bases. This CDR3 region has 15 residues. The CDR3 sequence: CASSPGRQGYTEAFF. In DNA, the CDR3 is TGCGCCAGCAGCCCGGGGAGACAGGGGTACACTGAAGCTTTCTTT. The variable domain in full, with the rest retrieved from reference TRBV5-1 and TRBJ1-1, is KAGVTQTPRYLIKTRGQQVTLSCSPISGHRSVSWYQQTPGQGLQFLFEYFSETQRNKGNFPGRFSGRQFSNSRSEMNVSTLELGDSALYLCASSPGRQGYTEAFFGQGTRLTVV.

This clonotype has just a few counts. V usage is TRBV7-6 and J usage is TRBJ2-5; weak D call: TRBD1 (5 bases). CDR1 SGHVS and CDR2 FNYEAQ come from the germline V gene. V lost 0 bases and J 4 bases, leaving 9 bases between the germline ends. The CDR3 length is 14 residues. The CDR3 DNA follows: TGTGCCAGCAGCTTAGCGATCAGGGCAGAGACCCAGTACTTC. Amino acid sequence: CASSLAIRAETQYF.

The sample holds a few counts of this clonotype. The V and J genes are TRBV19 and TRBJ2-3, with TRBD2 identical over 8 bases. V lost 2 bases and J lost 3; bases outside the gene matches: 4. In germline, CDR1 is LNHDA, CDR2 SQIVND (reference sequence). The CDR3 spans 15 residues. DNA of the CDR3: TGTGCCAGTAGTATACCGAGCGGGGGAACAGATACGCAGTATTTT. The encoded protein is CASSIPSGGTDTQYF. The whole variable domain, filled in from reference TRBV19 and TRBJ2-3, reads DGGITQSPKYLFRKEGQNVTLSCEQNLNHDAMYWYRQDPGQGLRLIYYSQIVNDFQKGDIAEGYSVSREKKESFPLTVTSAQKNPTAFYLCASSIPSGGTDTQYFGPGTRLTVL.

This clonotype was counted many times. The chain couples TRBV6-5 to TRBJ2-7; tentative D call: TRBD1 (5 bases). The germline V gene encodes CDR1 MNHEY and CDR2 SVGAGI. V shed 0 bases and J shed 3 bases, with 12 bases lying between them. The CDR3 runs 15 residues. CDR3 in DNA: TGTGCCAGCAGTTACTCGAGAGACAGAGACTACGAGCAGTACTTC. This codes for CASSYSRDRDYEQYF.

This clonotype has a handful of counts. The J gene is TRBJ1-4, the V gene TRBV12-3 or TRBV12-4; perhaps TRBD1 as D (6 bases). The CDR3 length is 14 residues. The germline V and J ends were trimmed by 5 bases and 7 bases, with 14 bases remaining between them. CDR3 region: CASSIRGAGEKLFF. DNA for the CDR3: TGTGCCAGCAGTATTCGGGGGGCTGGTGAAAAACTGTTTTTT.

This clonotype was seen a handful of times. This chain connects TRBV20-1 to TRBJ1-2; possible D gene TRBD1, 6 bases. The V gene's germline CDR1 is DFQATT and CDR2 SNEGSKA (reference sequence). The CDR3 extends over 16 amino acids. V was shortened by 0 bases and J by 4 bases, with 18 bases between the two germline ends. CDR3 residues: CSARDYGQGKGYGYTF. The CDR3 DNA sequence: TGCAGTGCTAGAGATTATGGTCAGGGGAAGGGCTATGGCTACACCTTC.

The chain links TRBV9 to TRBJ2-1, with D possibly matching TRBD2 (6 bases). V was clipped by 0 bases and J by 10 bases, with 14 bases between them. Germline V lookup: CDR1 SGDLS, CDR2 YYNGEE. This CDR3 is built from 14 residues. The CDR3 protein is CASSVEPSVREQFF. The CDR3 DNA is TGTGCCAGCAGCGTAGAACCTAGCGTGCGGGAGCAGTTCTTC.

This clonotype was counted a few times. V usage is TRBV5-1 and J usage is TRBJ2-1, with unresolved D. The V end lost 0 bases, the J end lost 6 bases, and 16 bases lay between the germline ends. CDR1 and CDR2 from the germline V gene are SGHRS and YFSETQ. The length of the CDR3 is 16 residues. The CDR3 nucleotides read TGCGCCAGCAGCTTGGCCGTGGGTATTCAGATCAATGAGCAGTTCTTC. This codes for CASSLAVGIQINEQFF.

This clonotype was observed a few times. The CDR3 DNA sequence: TGTGCCAGCAGCCTTGTTATGGGGGCTCAAGAGACCCAGTACTTC. Amino acids: CASSLVMGAQETQYF. V gene TRBV14 combines with J gene TRBJ2-5; D is possibly TRBD1 (6 bases). There are 15 residues in the CDR3. CDR1 is SGHDN, CDR2 FVKESK, per germline. Trimming took 4 bases from V and 2 from J, leaving 14 bases between them.

This clonotype appeared many times. CDR3 coding DNA: TGTGCCATCAGTGGCGGGGGGGCCAATGGCTACACCTTC. Encoded protein: CAISGGGANGYTF. The V and J genes are TRBV10-3 and TRBJ1-2, with TRBD1 as a possible D gene (6 bases). Trimming pared 4 bases from V and 6 bases from J, leaving 12 bases between. CDR3 length: 13 residues. The germline CDR1 and CDR2 sequences are ENHRY and SYGVKD.

This sequence joins TRBV5-1 and TRBJ2-2, with 9 bases lining up with TRBD1. J gave up 3 bases and V 4 bases, and 4 bases lay outside the gene matches. Germline V gives CDR1 SGHRS, CDR2 YFSETQ. The CDR3 runs 15 residues. CDR3: CASSRTGVHTGELFF. The CDR3 nucleotides are TGCGCCAGCAGCCGGACAGGGGTCCACACCGGGGAGCTGTTTTTT.

This chain uses TRBV20-1 with TRBJ2-2; TRBD2 is a possible D gene (5 bases). Germline CDR1 is DFQATT and CDR2 is SNEGSKA (reference sequence). V lost 0 bases and J lost 2, with 13 bases in between. The CDR3 runs 16 residues. CDR3 in DNA: TGCAGTGCTAGAGATTCGGGGATGGGAAACACCGGGGAGCTGTTTTTT. Translation: CSARDSGMGNTGELFF.

This clonotype was found many times. The chain links TRBV6-6 to TRBJ2-4, with 7 bases matching TRBD1. V trimming: 5 bases; J trimming: 3 bases; junction bases outside the gene matches: 10. Germline V gives CDR1 MNHNY, CDR2 SVGAGI (reference sequence). The CDR3 is 16 residues long. CDR3 region: CASSTSGGAVKNIQYF. The CDR3, as DNA: TGTGCCAGCAGTACTTCAGGGGGAGCGGTCAAAAACATTCAGTACTTC.

The chain couples TRBV5-1 to TRBJ2-3; D is undetermined. Germline V gene data show CDR1 as SGHRS and CDR2 as YFSETQ. Deletions cut 1 base from V and 4 bases from J, with 4 bases between. The CDR3 has 12 residues. For the CDR3, the DNA is TGCGCCAGCAGCTTGATGCCAGATACGCAGTATTTT. Encoded protein: CASSLMPDTQYF.

V is TRBV20-1 and J is TRBJ2-3, with TRBD2 matching 9 bases. This CDR3 is 13 amino acids long. V shed 6 bases and J 6 bases; nucleotides not matched to a gene: 7. Germline CDR1 and CDR2: DFQATT and SNEGSKA (reference sequence). The CDR3 loop is CSAPGAGGDTQYF. In DNA, the CDR3 is TGCAGTGCCCCTGGGGCGGGAGGGGATACGCAGTATTTT.

This clonotype came up many times. The gene calls are TRBV5-1 and TRBJ2-3; D is perhaps TRBD2 (6 bases). V shed 1 base and J shed 5 bases, with 14 bases lying between them. The CDR3 has 15 amino acids. Germline CDR1 is SGHRS and CDR2 is YFSETQ. The CDR3 loop is CASSLQSPGGDTQYF. DNA of the CDR3: TGCGCCAGCAGCTTGCAGAGCCCCGGGGGAGATACGCAGTATTTT.

CDR3 nucleotides: TGTGCCAGCAGCCAAGATGTGACCAGCAAGCTAGAGACCCAGTACTTC. Amino acid sequence: CASSQDVTSKLETQYF. V usage is TRBV3-1 and J usage is TRBJ2-5; no reliable D call. The CDR3 extends over 16 amino acids. V lost 0 bases and J 4 bases, leaving 15 bases between the germline ends. Germline-derived CDR1 and CDR2 are LGHDT and YNNKEL (reference sequence).

The chain has TRBV5-4 and TRBJ2-7; the match to TRBD1 covers 12 bases. The CDR3 is 14 residues long. J lost 5 bases, V lost 1 base, and 1 base had no gene match. Germline V gene lookup returns CDR1 SGHNT and CDR2 YYREEE (reference sequence). The chain's CDR3 is CASSLRDRGHEQYF. The CDR3 DNA reads as TGTGCCAGCAGCTTGCGGGACAGGGGGCACGAGCAGTACTTC.

The sample holds many counts of this clonotype. The V call is TRBV4-3, the J call TRBJ1-2; D uncertain. The germline gives CDR1 LGHNA, CDR2 YSLEER. The CDR3 sequence is 15 residues long. V shed 5 bases and J shed 2 bases, with 15 bases lying between them. This CDR3 reads CASSVVAAGNYGYTF. The CDR3 region has the DNA TGCGCCAGCAGCGTGGTTGCAGCCGGGAACTATGGCTACACCTTC.

This clonotype was detected many times. One junction end disagrees with the germline gene, perhaps due to a read error. The rearrangement links TRBV7-7 to TRBJ2-2, with D perhaps matching TRBD2 (7 bases). The CDR3 totals 16 residues. Germline V CDR1 and CDR2: SSHAT, FNYEAQ (reference sequence). CDR3 coding DNA: TGTGCTAGCAGCTTAGTGGCGGGGGCTTCCCCCGGGGAGCTGTTTTTT. It codes for CASSLVAGASPGELFF.